This T cell receptor (beta chain) was captured in a study of CD8 T cells in Susac syndrome. This clonotype was counted once. Reverse transcription used roughly 0.5 to 1 ug RNA and random hexamers. TCRdb independently ran MiXCR on the immunoSEQ multiplex PCR reads; one entry per CDR3 protein. The data show under 200,000 distinct CDR3 sequences, 85% to 95% seen once. The V segment lost 6 bases and the J segment 5 bases; nucleotides outside the gene matches: 4. From germline, CDR1 is SNHLY and CDR2 FYNNEI. The CDR3 is 13 residues long. The V gene is TRBV2, the J gene TRBJ2-1; TRBD1 matches 7 bases. Sequencing was done on a sample of CD4+ T cells from PBMCs. This clonotype originated in a human donor in good health. CDR3: CASRRDRNNEQFF. The CDR3 DNA is TGTGCCAGCAGGAGGGACAGAAACAATGAGCAGTTCTTC.